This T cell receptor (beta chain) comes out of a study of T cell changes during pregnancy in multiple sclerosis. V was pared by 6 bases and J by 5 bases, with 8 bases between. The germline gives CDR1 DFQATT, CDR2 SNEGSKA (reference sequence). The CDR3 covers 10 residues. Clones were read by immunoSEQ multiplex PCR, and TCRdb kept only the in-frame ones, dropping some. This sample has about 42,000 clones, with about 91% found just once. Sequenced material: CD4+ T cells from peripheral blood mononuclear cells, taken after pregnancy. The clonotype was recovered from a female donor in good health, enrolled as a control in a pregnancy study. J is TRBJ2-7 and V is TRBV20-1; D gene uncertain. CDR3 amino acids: CSARSHEQYF. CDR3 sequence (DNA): TGCAGTGCCCGGTCCCACGAGCAGTACTTC.